These T cell receptor beta chains were read from a single sample in a study of Ad26.COV2.S vaccination and SARS-CoV-2 variants. The table came from immunoSEQ multiplex PCR; TCRdb's copy has only in-frame clones and leaves some out. There are approximately 500,000 clones in the sample; 70% to 90% occur only once, and about 13% lies in the top ten. The specimen was peripheral blood, collected in a trial of Ad26.COV2.S vaccine versus placebo. The receptors stem from a person between 18 and 59 years old who received the Ad26.COV2.S COVID-19 vaccine or a placebo. Both conserved end residues are part of each CDR3. A D gene is named only where the DNA matches it firmly. Clone size appears in some rows only: once, few, many, or a class for an expanded clone.

j_gene	d_gene	abundance	v_gene	CDR3nt	CDR3aa
TRBJ1-6	.	.	TRBV7-8	TGTGCCAGCAGCTTAGGCCAGGCTAATAATTCACCCCTCCACTTT	CASSLGQANNSPLHF
TRBJ1-1	TRBD1	few	TRBV6-4	TGTGCCAGCAGTTACAGGGGTTTGTTTTACACTGAAGCTTTCTTT	CASSYRGLFYTEAFF
TRBJ2-7	.	.	TRBV21-1	TGTGCCAGCAGCAAAGCGAAGGTCCGCGAGCAGTACTTC	CASSKAKVREQYF
TRBJ1-4	TRBD1	.	TRBV5-1	TGCGCCAGCAGCTTCGGACAGGGGAATGAAAAACTGTTTTTT	CASSFGQGNEKLFF
TRBJ1-3	.	.	TRBV30	TGTGCCTGGGGACTAGACTCTGGAAACACCATATATTTT	CAWGLDSGNTIYF
TRBJ2-1	TRBD1	.	TRBV6-5	TGTGCCAGCAGACCCTGGACAGGAGGTAATGAGCAGTTCTTC	CASRPWTGGNEQFF
TRBJ2-1	.	.	TRBV12-3/TRBV12-4	TGTGCCAGTCGAATTGCGACCTCTGAGCAGTTCTTC	CASRIATSEQFF
TRBJ2-1	TRBD2	.	TRBV15	TGTGCCACCCGTCCGGCGGGAGACTACAATGAGCAGTTCTTC	CATRPAGDYNEQFF
TRBJ1-6	.	.	TRBV7-9	TGTGCCAGCAGCTCTCCGCAGCGGAGGGCAGGGTCACCCCTCCACTTT	CASSSPQRRAGSPLHF
TRBJ1-1	TRBD1	few	TRBV6-5	TGTGCCAGCAGTTACTCGGCTTCAGGGGGTACTGAAGCTTTCTTT	CASSYSASGGTEAFF
TRBJ1-2	.	.	TRBV4-3	TGCGCCAGCAGCCAAGAAGGGAGGGTGGAGGGCTACACCTTC	CASSQEGRVEGYTF
TRBJ1-6	.	.	TRBV24-1	TGTGCCACCAGTGATTTCAAGGCCGAACCGGACTATAATTCACCCCTCCACTTT	CATSDFKAEPDYNSPLHF
TRBJ1-2	.	.	TRBV7-2	TGTGCCAGCAGCTCGGACGGACTGAACACCTATGGCTACACCTTC	CASSSDGLNTYGYTF
TRBJ2-7	.	.	TRBV6-5	TGTGCCAGCAGTTACTCGTTTACAGGTACCTACGAGCAGTACTTC	CASSYSFTGTYEQYF
TRBJ1-2	.	.	TRBV3-1/TRBV3-2	TGTGCCAGCAGCCAAGATGCCCGGGGCTACACCTTC	CASSQDARGYTF
TRBJ2-2	.	.	TRBV12-3/TRBV12-4	TGTGCCAGCAGTACTTTGGCCGGGGAGCTGTTTTTT	CASSTLAGELFF
TRBJ1-1	.	.	TRBV3-1/TRBV3-2	TGTGCCAGCAGCCAAGTTCGTAGGAGCACTGAAGCTTTCTTT	CASSQVRRSTEAFF
TRBJ2-3	.	.	TRBV5-1	TGCGCCAGCAGCTCGGCGGGGAGTAGCACAGATACGCAGTATTTT	CASSSAGSSTDTQYF
TRBJ2-7	TRBD1	once	TRBV27	TGTGCCAGCAGAGGACAGGGAGACTACGAGCAGTACTTC	CASRGQGDYEQYF
TRBJ2-1	TRBD2	.	TRBV28	TGTGCCAGCACGAGCGGGACGGGACCTTACAATGAGCAGTTCTTC	CASTSGTGPYNEQFF
TRBJ1-3	.	.	TRBV7-2	TGTGCCAGCAACCCCTTGGTCGGCGCCGGACCCTCTGGAAACACCATATATTTT	CASNPLVGAGPSGNTIYF
TRBJ2-1	TRBD2	.	TRBV11-3	TGTGCCAGCAGTGACGGGACTAGCGGTTACAATGAGCAGTTCTTC	CASSDGTSGYNEQFF
TRBJ1-1	.	.	TRBV4-1	TGCGCCAGCAGCCAAGGGTTCATGAAGACCGGGACACGCCACACTGAAGCTTTCTTT	CASSQGFMKTGTRHTEAFF
TRBJ1-5	.	.	TRBV6-2/TRBV6-3	TGTGCCAGCAGTGACGGGGGGGAGGTTCAGCCCCAGCATTTT	CASSDGGEVQPQHF
TRBJ2-1	.	.	TRBV7-3	TGTGCCAGCAGCTTGGGGAGCTCCTACAATGAGCAGTTCTTC	CASSLGSSYNEQFF
TRBJ1-5	.	.	TRBV18	TGTGCCAGCTCACCACGTCGGACAGCGGTAGCACCACGGCGTGAAAATAGCAATCAGCCCCAGCATTTT	CASSPRRTAVAPRRENSNQPQHF
TRBJ1-6	.	.	TRBV6-5	TGTGCCAGCAGACAAGGACAGAATAATTCACCCCTCCACTTT	CASRQGQNNSPLHF
TRBJ1-1	.	.	TRBV12-5	TGTGCTAGTGGTGTATGGGGATCTGAAGCTTTCTTT	CASGVWGSEAFF
TRBJ1-6	TRBD1	.	TRBV6-1	TGTGCCAGCAGGGAATCCGGGACAGGGCGTAATTCACCCCTCCACTTT	CASRESGTGRNSPLHF
TRBJ2-7	.	.	TRBV5-1	TGCGCCAGCAGTGGGGGTGTCTCACCCCAACTGTACGAGCAGTACTTC	CASSGGVSPQLYEQYF
TRBJ1-1	.	.	TRBV2	TGTGCCAGCAGTGAATCGGCCCCGCGGGGGAAAGCTTTCTTT	CASSESAPRGKAFF
TRBJ1-6	.	few	TRBV7-3	TGTGCCAGCAGCTTAACCGGACGGCGGGGGACACCCCTCCACTTT	CASSLTGRRGTPLHF
TRBJ2-1	.	.	TRBV18	TGTGCCAGCTCAGCGTATTCAGGGGCGGGGAACAATGAGCAGTTCTTC	CASSAYSGAGNNEQFF
TRBJ2-4	.	once	TRBV12-3/TRBV12-4	TGTGCCAGCAGCCGGGGGCCTCCAAACATTCAGTACTTC	CASSRGPPNIQYF
TRBJ1-1	.	.	TRBV21-1	TGTGCCAGCAGCAAAGCGGGGACACCCAGGGAGTGCACTGAAGCTTTCTTT	CASSKAGTPRECTEAFF
TRBJ2-6	.	.	TRBV7-3	TGTGCCAGCAGCTCGCAGACGGGCTTTGGGGCCAACGTCCTGACTTTC	CASSSQTGFGANVLTF
TRBJ1-5	.	.	TRBV27	TGTGCCAGCAGTTATAAGGGAGGTGGAGGGATTCGCAATCAGCCCCAGCATTTT	CASSYKGGGGIRNQPQHF
TRBJ1-1	.	.	TRBV29-1	TGCAGCGGGGTGGAGGGGATAGTTGAAGCTTTCTTT	CSGVEGIVEAFF
TRBJ2-2	.	.	TRBV7-3	TGTGCCAGCAGGTCAACAGCCGGCCCCGGGGAGCTGTTTTTT	CASRSTAGPGELFF
TRBJ2-2	.	many	TRBV9	TGTGCCAGCAGCGTAGAGGGTCGGGAGCTGTTTTTT	CASSVEGRELFF
TRBJ2-1	.	.	TRBV19	TGTGCCAGTAGTTTCTTGGGCAATGAGCAGTTCTTC	CASSFLGNEQFF
TRBJ2-2	.	.	TRBV5-1	TGCGCCAGCAGTCTAGAACCGCTACCCGGGGAGCTGTTTTTT	CASSLEPLPGELFF
TRBJ2-1	TRBD2	.	TRBV6-5	TGTGCCAGCAGTAGAGCGGGAGTGCATGAGCAGTTCTTC	CASSRAGVHEQFF
TRBJ1-2	.	.	TRBV18	TGTGCCAGCTCACCACCGAGTTCAAGGGTTACCTATGGCTACACCTTC	CASSPPSSRVTYGYTF
TRBJ1-5	.	.	TRBV7-9	TGTGCCAGCACCCCCGGGACACCAGATCAGCCCCAGCATTTT	CASTPGTPDQPQHF
TRBJ2-4	.	.	TRBV24-1	TGTGCCACCAGCCCCGGGACGGTGGGCAGCATTCAGTACTTC	CATSPGTVGSIQYF
TRBJ2-2	.	.	TRBV6-5	TGTGCCAGCAGCCAACTAGCTCCCGGGGAGCTGTTTTTT	CASSQLAPGELFF
TRBJ1-4	TRBD1	.	TRBV28	TGTGCCAGCAGTTTACCCCCCAGGGGGCGCCTTGAAAAACTGTTTTTT	CASSLPPRGRLEKLFF
TRBJ1-6	.	few	TRBV14	TGTGCCAGCAGCCAATCCGGGAATTCACCCCTCCACTTT	CASSQSGNSPLHF
TRBJ2-1	.	.	TRBV14	TGTGCCAGCAGCCAAGAACATACCCCGGGACATGAGCAGTTCTTC	CASSQEHTPGHEQFF
TRBJ1-3	.	.	TRBV7-6	TGTGCCAGCAGCTTAGCGTATCGAGGGTCTGGAAACACCATATATTTT	CASSLAYRGSGNTIYF
TRBJ1-3	.	.	TRBV7-9	TGTGCCAGCAGCTTACTGGCAGGACCTGGAAACACCATATATTTT	CASSLLAGPGNTIYF
TRBJ2-7	TRBD2	once	TRBV28	TGTGCCAGCAGTCCGAGCGGGATCTACGAGCAGTACTTC	CASSPSGIYEQYF
TRBJ1-2	TRBD1	.	TRBV28	TGTGCCAGCAGGGGACAGCTGCCCTATGGCTACACCTTC	CASRGQLPYGYTF